What follows is one T cell receptor beta chain and its context. Its antigen is still unknown. V was shortened by 4 bases and J by 13 bases, with 17 bases between the two germline ends. The length of the CDR3 is 12 residues. This entry comes from a study of Ad26.COV2.S vaccination and SARS-CoV-2 variants. Study as a whole: Ad26.COV2.S, an intramuscular injection, was given once or twice 56 days apart. Study results and limitations: Substantial breadth was reportedly displayed by spike-specific CD8+ and CD4+ T cell responses after vaccination.

Treatment described: 15 to 20 received Ad26.COV2.S at low or high dose, single or two shots; roughly 5 received placebo; per-sample allocation not given. Each sample was drawn 63 days after the first injection (of vaccine or placebo). The sample came from a Boston adult aged 18-55 years. Produced via immunoSEQ multiplex PCR; TCRdb's table is partial and in-frame only. The data contain approximately 450,000 clones, 90% of them singletons. The chain has TRBV12-3 or TRBV12-4 and TRBJ2-7, with D uncertain. This TCR was recovered from a person between 18 and 65 years old who received the Ad26.COV2.S COVID-19 vaccine or a placebo. The specimen comprised peripheral blood, sampled in a trial of Ad26.COV2.S vaccine versus placebo. The CDR3, as DNA: TGTGCCAGCAGTTATCCCCCGGGCATGCCCTACTTC. Amino acid sequence: CASSYPPGMPYF.